The source of this T cell receptor beta chain is a study of OX40 agonist ivuxolimab in advanced cancers. With 3 bases removed from V and 5 bases from J, the gap between germline ends came to 14 bases. Per the germline V gene, CDR1 is LNHNV and CDR2 is YYDKDF (reference sequence). The CDR3 sequence is 14 residues long. TCRdb keeps only in-frame clones here, not all; method: immunoSEQ multiplex PCR. The sample records under 95,000 clones, roughly nine tenths being singletons. The chain uses TRBV15 and TRBJ2-7; tentatively, D is TRBD1 or TRBD2 (5 bases each). The receptor was derived from an adult with an advanced solid tumor such as melanoma, head and neck, liver or kidney cancer. This material consisted of CD4+ or CD8+ T cells sorted from blood, taken in a trial of the OX40 agonist ivuxolimab. The CDR3 reads CATSSQWGSHEQYF. The CDR3 DNA reads TGTGCCACCAGCAGTCAGTGGGGGTCCCACGAGCAGTACTTC.